This T cell receptor beta chain was profiled in a study of T-cell memory formation after mild COVID-19. Study results and caveats: The pre-infection memory compartment contained some responding clones, suggesting cross-reactive memory joined.

The CDR3 runs to 15 residues. The junction had 14 bases not matched to a gene; V was cut back by 6 bases and J by 7 bases. The germline gives CDR1 SQVTM, CDR2 ANQGSEA. To note about this clonotype: The target antigen is unknown.

TCRdb reprocessed the 5' RACE reads with MiXCR, giving one entry per CDR3 protein. The profile shows about 340,000 distinct CDR3 sequences, approximately 13% of them singletons. This TCR was sampled from a man aged 18 to 35 who had mild COVID-19 (a few samples of this study predate the infection). Cell type and time point are not known. The sequenced sample consisted of PBMCs or a T cell subset sorted from them (not recorded which). This rearrangement joins TRBV29-1 to TRBJ2-2; 7 positions agree with TRBD1. The CDR3: CSVRGQSSFVGELFF. The DNA for the CDR3 is TGCAGCGTGAGGGGACAGAGCAGCTTTGTCGGGGAGCTGTTTTTT.